This passage covers 25 T cell receptor beta chains from one sample sequenced in a study of CD8 T cells in Susac syndrome. It was with random hexamers that roughly 0.45 to 1 ug RNA was reverse transcribed. TCRdb called the immunoSEQ multiplex PCR reads again in MiXCR, with one record for every CDR3 protein. The table records 95,000 to 150,000 distinct CDR3 sequences, about 92% of them present only once. Sequenced material: CD8+ T cells from PBMCs. Receptors originate from a human donor with multiple sclerosis.

CDR3 region: CASSRGQGASKNIQYF. The CDR3 coding sequence is TGTGCCAGCAGCCGAGGACAGGGGGCGTCCAAAAACATTCAGTACTTC. The chain combines TRBV5-4 with TRBJ2-4, with 11 bases matching TRBD1. V was pared by 4 bases and J by 2 bases, with 5 bases of the junction left unmatched. Germline V lookup: CDR1 SGHNT, CDR2 YYREEE (reference sequence). This CDR3 contains 16 residues.

The chain has TRBV12-3 or TRBV12-4 and TRBJ1-1, with D possibly being TRBD1 (5 bases). The V end was cut by 5 bases, the J end by 6 bases, with 19 bases between. This CDR3 contains 15 residues. The CDR3 DNA reads as TGTGCCAGCAGTCCCCGGGACCTGGGAGAAGCTGAAGCTTTCTTT. Translating gives CASSPRDLGEAEAFF.

The genes are TRBV12-3 or TRBV12-4 and TRBJ2-1, with a tentative D call TRBD2 (6 bases). This CDR3 contains 15 residues. Trimming stripped 3 bases from V and 7 bases from J, with 16 bases between. In DNA, the CDR3 is TGTGCCAGCAGTTTGCTCCGCTCCGCGGGGAATGAGCAGTTCTTC. This translates into CASSLLRSAGNEQFF.

The chain employs TRBV19 and TRBJ1-5; D not certain. The V gene lost 6 bases and the J gene lost 0 bases, with 15 bases spanning the gap. CDR3 size: 16 residues. Germline V gene sequence: CDR1 LNHDA, CDR2 SQIVND (reference sequence). The CDR3 is CASRPKHLYSNQPQHF. The CDR3 bases are TGTGCCAGTAGACCGAAACACCTATATAGCAATCAGCCCCAGCATTTT.

The chain is built from TRBV7-6 and TRBJ2-5, with D tentatively TRBD1 or TRBD2 (6 bases each). Between the trimmed V and J ends, which lost 5 bases and 9 bases, there was a span of 22 bases. There are 15 residues in the CDR3. Per germline, CDR1 SGHVS and CDR2 FNYEAQ. CDR3 nucleotides: TGTGCCAGCAGCCCGACTTTGAGGGGGGCCAGGGCCCAGTACTTC. It yields the protein CASSPTLRGARAQYF.

J is TRBJ2-1 and V is TRBV20-1; D is undetermined. Germline loops: CDR1 DFQATT, CDR2 SNEGSKA (reference sequence). This CDR3 has 13 amino acids. Trimming pared 0 bases from V and 6 bases from J, leaving 9 bases between. The CDR3 DNA sequence: TGCAGTGCTAGAGAGGGCCTCAGCAATGAGCAGTTCTTC. It codes for CSAREGLSNEQFF.

V usage is TRBV27 and J usage is TRBJ2-7, with D unclear. In germline, CDR1 is MNHEY, CDR2 SMNVEV (reference sequence). There are 12 residues in the CDR3. V lost 4 bases to trimming and J lost 2 bases, with 6 bases between them. In DNA, the CDR3 is TGTGCCAGCAGTTCCAGGACCTACGAGCAGTACTTC. Its protein is CASSSRTYEQYF.

The chain is built from TRBV7-9 and TRBJ1-3; 10 nucleotides agree with TRBD1. In germline, CDR1 is SEHNR, CDR2 FQNEAQ (reference sequence). Trimming removed 8 bases from V and 3 bases from J; junction bases left unmatched: 7. This CDR3 contains 15 residues. The CDR3 bases are TGTGCCAGCGAAGTGACAGGGGGCGATGGAAACACCATATATTTT. Amino acids: CASEVTGGDGNTIYF.

This sequence joins TRBV5-1 and TRBJ2-1; 10 bases are shared with TRBD2. The J segment lost 4 bases and the V segment lost 8 bases, leaving 6 bases of the junction unmatched. Germline CDR1 is SGHRS and CDR2 is YFSETQ. This CDR3 is 14 amino acids long. CDR3 amino acids: CASCPAGGYNEQFF. DNA for the CDR3: TGCGCCAGTTGCCCAGCGGGGGGGTACAATGAGCAGTTCTTC.

In its sample, this clonotype was seen a few times. The chain combines TRBV6-6 with TRBJ2-3; D remains ambiguous. The germline V gene has CDR1 MNHNY and CDR2 SVGAGI (reference sequence). CDR3 length: 14 residues. V gave up 2 bases and J gave up 4 bases, with 10 bases separating them. CDR3 bases: TGTGCCAGCAGTTACAGCCAGGCCGCAGATACGCAGTATTTT. This sequence encodes CASSYSQAADTQYF.

The genes are TRBV27 and TRBJ1-5, with D hard to call. The CDR3 sequence is 13 residues long. Looked up from germline, CDR1 is MNHEY and CDR2 is SMNVEV (reference sequence). The germline V and J ends were trimmed by 4 bases and 7 bases, with 11 bases remaining between them. The CDR3 reads CASSWLEGQPQHF. The CDR3 nucleotides are TGTGCCAGCAGTTGGTTGGAGGGCCAGCCCCAGCATTTT.

This clonotype was recorded only once. The V and J genes are TRBV4-1 and TRBJ2-1, with 7 nucleotides matching TRBD2. The CDR3 spans 15 residues. V was clipped by 4 bases and J by 4 bases; unmatched bases: 7. The germline V gene has CDR1 MGHRA and CDR2 YSYEKL. CDR3 in DNA: TGCGCCAGCAGCCCCGCCGGACTAGGGTACAATGAGCAGTTCTTC. As protein: CASSPAGLGYNEQFF.

The rearrangement links TRBV7-9 to TRBJ2-2, with D uncertain. The CDR3 extends over 15 amino acids. V dropped 1 base and J dropped 4 bases, with 10 bases sitting between them. The germline gives CDR1 SEHNR, CDR2 FQNEAQ (reference sequence). DNA of the CDR3: TGTGCCAGCAGCTTAGTTCCCGTCTCCACCGGGGAGCTGTTTTTT. It is translated as CASSLVPVSTGELFF.

The V gene is TRBV6-2 or TRBV6-3, the J gene TRBJ1-5; the D gene is possibly TRBD1 (6 bases). Germline V gene sequence: CDR1 MNHEY, CDR2 SVGEGT. The CDR3 has 13 residues. V was cut by 2 bases and J by 7 bases, with 9 bases left in between. The CDR3 protein is CASSYQGNQPQHF. The CDR3 nucleotides are TGTGCCAGCAGTTACCAGGGGAACCAGCCCCAGCATTTT.

The rearrangement links TRBV7-9 to TRBJ2-3, with 8 bases matching TRBD1. This CDR3 is built from 16 residues. CDR1 is SEHNR and CDR2 is FQNEAQ in the germline V gene (reference sequence). V lost 4 bases, J lost 2 bases, and 8 bases stayed unmatched. The CDR3: CASSSQRDRTTDTQYF. CDR3 in DNA: TGTGCCAGCAGCTCCCAGAGGGACAGGACCACAGATACGCAGTATTTT.

The J gene is TRBJ2-2, the V gene TRBV19; D remains ambiguous. V lost 0 bases, J lost 7 bases, and 6 bases lay in between. The germline V gene has CDR1 LNHDA and CDR2 SQIVND (reference sequence). CDR3 size: 13 residues. CDR3 amino acids: CASSIEGIGELFF. CDR3 sequence (DNA): TGTGCCAGTAGTATAGAGGGTATCGGGGAGCTGTTTTTT.

V usage is TRBV5-1 and J usage is TRBJ1-2, with a weak D call TRBD1 (5 bases). Trimming removed 4 bases at V and 4 bases at J, with 14 bases between. This CDR3 region has 14 residues. Germline loops: CDR1 SGHRS, CDR2 YFSETQ. The CDR3 region has the DNA TGCGCCAGCAGCCGAATGGGGGGGTCCTATGGCTACACCTTC. Translated: CASSRMGGSYGYTF.

The chain is built from TRBV5-6 and TRBJ1-5; no reliable D call. This CDR3 has 14 residues. Trimming left V 0 bases short and J 3 bases short, with 7 bases between. The V gene's germline CDR1 is SGHDT and CDR2 YYEEEE. The CDR3 reads CASSLGQLNQPQHF. The CDR3 DNA follows: TGTGCCAGCAGCTTGGGTCAGCTCAATCAGCCCCAGCATTTT. Supplemented by reference TRBV5-6 and TRBJ1-5, the full variable domain reads DAGVTQSPTHLIKTRGQQVTLRCSPKSGHDTVSWYQQALGQGPQFIFQYYEEEERQRGNFPDRFSGHQFPNYSSELNVNALLLGDSALYLCASSLGQLNQPQHFGDGTRLSIL.

The chain couples TRBV15 to TRBJ1-2; TRBD1 matches 9 bases. Germline loops: CDR1 LNHNV, CDR2 YYDKDF (reference sequence). This CDR3 comprises 13 residues. Unmatched junction bases numbered 6, after V lost 3 bases and J lost 10 bases. For the CDR3, the DNA is TGTGCCACCAGCAGCCGGGACAGGGCCTTCTACACCTTC. Translated: CATSSRDRAFYTF.

The genes are TRBV7-8 and TRBJ1-5; 7 nucleotides line up with TRBD1. This CDR3 has 14 residues. Germline-derived CDR1 and CDR2 are SGHVS and FQNEAQ. Losses at the gene ends were 0 bases for V and 6 bases for J; bases not matched to a gene: 2. The CDR3 reads CASSLAQGGQPQHF. DNA of the CDR3: TGTGCCAGCAGCTTAGCGCAGGGGGGTCAGCCCCAGCATTTT. The entire variable domain, with the rest obtained from reference TRBV7-8 and TRBJ1-5, is as follows: GAGVSQSPRYKVAKRGQDVALRCDPISGHVSLFWYQQALGQGPEFLTYFQNEAQLDKSGLPSDRFFAERPEGSVSTLKIQRTQQEDSAVYLCASSLAQGGQPQHFGDGTRLSIL.

The gene calls are TRBV13 and TRBJ2-1; possible D gene TRBD1, 5 bases. Germline V gene sequence: CDR1 PRHDT, CDR2 FYEKMQ (reference sequence). The germline V and J ends were trimmed by 2 bases and 7 bases, with 12 bases remaining between them. The CDR3 contains 14 residues. CDR3 in DNA: TGTGCCAGCAGCTTAATTCAGGGTTCGAATGAGCAGTTCTTC. This encodes CASSLIQGSNEQFF. Full variable domain (rest looked up from reference TRBV13 and TRBJ2-1): AAGVIQSPRHLIKEKRETATLKCYPIPRHDTVYWYQQGPGQDPQFLISFYEKMQSDKGSIPDRFSAQQFSDYHSELNMSSLELGDSALYFCASSLIQGSNEQFFGPGTRLTVL.

The V gene is TRBV6-1, the J gene TRBJ2-5; perhaps TRBD1 as D (5 bases). The V end was cut by 0 bases, the J end by 5 bases, with 13 bases between. The germline V gene encodes CDR1 MNHNS and CDR2 SASEGT. The CDR3 has 15 amino acids. In DNA, the CDR3 is TGTGCCAGCAGTGAAGCGTGGCGGCCAGGGGAGACCCAGTACTTC. Its translation: CASSEAWRPGETQYF.

The chain carries TRBV11-1 and TRBJ2-4; D may be TRBD2 (5 bases). CDR1 is SGHAT, CDR2 FQDESV, per germline (reference sequence). Trimming left V 4 bases short and J 0 bases short, with 16 bases between. CDR3 length equals 17 residues. In nucleotides, the CDR3 is TGTGCCAGCAGCTCTCCCGGAGGCGGAGTAGCCAAAAACATTCAGTACTTC. Protein product: CASSSPGGGVAKNIQYF. The variable domain in full, with the rest retrieved from reference TRBV11-1 and TRBJ2-4, is EAEVAQSPRYKITEKSQAVAFWCDPISGHATLYWYRQILGQGPELLVQFQDESVVDDSQLPKDRFSAERLKGVDSTLKIQPAELGDSAMYLCASSSPGGGVAKNIQYFGAGTRLSVL.

V and J are TRBV29-1 and TRBJ1-2; weak D call: TRBD1 (5 bases). Deletions cut 3 bases from V and 4 bases from J, with 21 bases between. Germline V gene sequence: CDR1 SQVTM, CDR2 ANQGSEA. This CDR3 spans 16 amino acids. CDR3 amino acids: CSVDRGGGRQIYGYTF. The CDR3 DNA is TGCAGCGTTGATAGGGGAGGCGGGCGCCAAATCTATGGCTACACCTTC.

V gene TRBV7-9 combines with J gene TRBJ2-3; D not certain. Germline CDR1 reads SEHNR; CDR2 reads FQNEAQ (reference sequence). The V end lost 3 bases, the J end lost 0 bases, and 19 bases lay between the germline ends. This CDR3 spans 18 amino acids. The CDR3 sequence is CASSLFSAPLPSTDTQYF. Written as DNA, the CDR3 is TGTGCCAGCAGCTTGTTTTCGGCGCCTTTACCTAGCACAGATACGCAGTATTTT.